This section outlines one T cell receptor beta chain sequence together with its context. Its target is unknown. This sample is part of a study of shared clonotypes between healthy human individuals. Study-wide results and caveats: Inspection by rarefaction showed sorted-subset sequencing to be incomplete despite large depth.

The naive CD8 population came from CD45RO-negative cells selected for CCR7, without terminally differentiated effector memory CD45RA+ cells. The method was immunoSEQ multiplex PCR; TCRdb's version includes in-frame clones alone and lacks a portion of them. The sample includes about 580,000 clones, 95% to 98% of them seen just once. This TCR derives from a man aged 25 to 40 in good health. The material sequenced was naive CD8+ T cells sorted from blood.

The CDR3: CASSLAEAGTGETQYF. CDR3 DNA sequence: TGTGCCAGCAGCTTGGCCGAGGCAGGGACGGGGGAGACCCAGTACTTC. The chain recombines TRBV5-6 with TRBJ2-5; D may be TRBD1 or TRBD2 (5 bases each). Germline lookup yields CDR1 SGHDT and CDR2 YYEEEE. The germline V and J ends were trimmed by 0 bases and 5 bases, with 17 bases remaining between them. The CDR3 runs 16 residues.